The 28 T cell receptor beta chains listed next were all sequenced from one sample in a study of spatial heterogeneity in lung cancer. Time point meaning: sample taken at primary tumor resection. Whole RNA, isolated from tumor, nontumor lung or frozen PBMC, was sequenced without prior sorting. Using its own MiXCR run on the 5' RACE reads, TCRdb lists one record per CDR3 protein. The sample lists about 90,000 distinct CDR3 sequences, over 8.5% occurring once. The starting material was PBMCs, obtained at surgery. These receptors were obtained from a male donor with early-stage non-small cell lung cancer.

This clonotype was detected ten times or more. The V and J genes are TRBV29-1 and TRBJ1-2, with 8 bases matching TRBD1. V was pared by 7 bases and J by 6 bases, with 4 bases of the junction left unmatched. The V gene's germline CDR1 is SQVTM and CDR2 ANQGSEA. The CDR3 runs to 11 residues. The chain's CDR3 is CSAWTGNGYTF. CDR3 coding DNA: TGCAGCGCTTGGACAGGGAATGGCTACACCTTC.

CDR3 loop: CSARPRENTEAFF. CDR3 DNA: TGCAGCGCCCGACCCCGAGAGAACACTGAAGCTTTCTTT. The chain has TRBV29-1 and TRBJ1-1; D is undetermined. V gave up 7 bases and J gave up 1 base, with 13 bases separating them. CDR1 SQVTM and CDR2 ANQGSEA come from the germline V gene. CDR3 length equals 13 residues.

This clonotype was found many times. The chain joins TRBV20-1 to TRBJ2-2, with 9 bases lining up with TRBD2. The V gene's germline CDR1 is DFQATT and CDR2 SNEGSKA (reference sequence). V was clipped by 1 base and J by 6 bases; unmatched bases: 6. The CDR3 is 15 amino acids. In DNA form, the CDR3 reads TGCAGTGCTAGAGTGGTTGGACTAGCGTCCGGGGAGCTGTTTTTT. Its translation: CSARVVGLASGELFF.

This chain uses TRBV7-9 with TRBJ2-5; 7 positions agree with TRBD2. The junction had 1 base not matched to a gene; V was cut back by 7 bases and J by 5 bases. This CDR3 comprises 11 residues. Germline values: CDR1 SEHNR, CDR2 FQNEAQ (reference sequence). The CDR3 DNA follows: TGTGCCAGCACCGGGGGGGAGACCCAGTACTTC. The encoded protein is CASTGGETQYF.

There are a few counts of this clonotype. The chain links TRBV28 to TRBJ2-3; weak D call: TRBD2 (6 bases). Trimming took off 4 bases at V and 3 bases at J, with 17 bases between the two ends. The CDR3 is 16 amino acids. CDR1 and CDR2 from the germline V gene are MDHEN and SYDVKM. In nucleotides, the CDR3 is TGTGCCAGCAGTTCACGGGGAGGCGAAGGAACAGATACGCAGTATTTT. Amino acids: CASSSRGGEGTDTQYF.

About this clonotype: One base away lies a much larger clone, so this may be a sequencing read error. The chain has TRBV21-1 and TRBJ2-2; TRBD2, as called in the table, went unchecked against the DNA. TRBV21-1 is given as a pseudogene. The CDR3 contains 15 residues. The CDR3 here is CASTLGREHTGELFF. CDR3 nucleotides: TGTGCCAGCACCTTGGGGAGGGAGCACACCGGGGAGCTGTTTTTT.

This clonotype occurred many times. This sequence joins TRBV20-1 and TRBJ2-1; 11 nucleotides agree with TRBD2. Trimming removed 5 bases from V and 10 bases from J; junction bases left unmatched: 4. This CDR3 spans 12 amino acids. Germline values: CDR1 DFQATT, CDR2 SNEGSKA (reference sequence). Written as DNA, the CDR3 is TGCAGTGCTCAACTAGCGGGAGACGAGCAGTTCTTC. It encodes CSAQLAGDEQFF.

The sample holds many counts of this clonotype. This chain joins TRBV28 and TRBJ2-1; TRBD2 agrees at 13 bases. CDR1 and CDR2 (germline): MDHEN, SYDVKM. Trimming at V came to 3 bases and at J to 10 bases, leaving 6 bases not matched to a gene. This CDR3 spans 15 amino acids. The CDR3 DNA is TGTGCCAGCAGTTTTGGACTAGCGGGAGAAAGCGAGCAGTTCTTC. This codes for CASSFGLAGESEQFF.

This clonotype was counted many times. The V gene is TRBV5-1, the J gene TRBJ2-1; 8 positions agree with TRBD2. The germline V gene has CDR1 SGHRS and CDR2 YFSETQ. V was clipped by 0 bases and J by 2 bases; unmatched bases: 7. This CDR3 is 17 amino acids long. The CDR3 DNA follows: TGCGCCAGCAGCTTGGCCCCTAGCGGGCTAACCTACAATGAGCAGTTCTTC. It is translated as CASSLAPSGLTYNEQFF.

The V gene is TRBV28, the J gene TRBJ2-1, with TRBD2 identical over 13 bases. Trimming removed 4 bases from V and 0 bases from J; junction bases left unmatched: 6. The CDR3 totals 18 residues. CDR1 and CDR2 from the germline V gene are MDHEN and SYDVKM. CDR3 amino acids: CASSSGLAGVPSYNEQFF. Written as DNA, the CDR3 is TGTGCCAGCAGTTCAGGACTAGCGGGAGTTCCCTCCTACAATGAGCAGTTCTTC.

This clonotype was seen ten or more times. The CDR3 nucleotides read TGTGCCTGGAGTGATATTAGCCCTGAAGCTTTCTTT. Its translation: CAWSDISPEAFF. The chain links TRBV30 to TRBJ1-1; D gene ambiguous. The CDR3 sequence is 12 residues long. The germline V gene encodes CDR1 GTSNPN and CDR2 SVGIG (reference sequence). V gave up 1 base and J gave up 6 bases, with 9 bases separating them. Complete variable domain (other parts from reference TRBV30 and TRBJ1-1): SQTIHQWPATLVQPVGSPLSLECTVEGTSNPNLYWYRQAAGRGLQLLFYSVGIGQISSEVPQNLSASRPQDRQFILSSKKLLLSDSGFYLCAWSDISPEAFFGQGTRLTVV.

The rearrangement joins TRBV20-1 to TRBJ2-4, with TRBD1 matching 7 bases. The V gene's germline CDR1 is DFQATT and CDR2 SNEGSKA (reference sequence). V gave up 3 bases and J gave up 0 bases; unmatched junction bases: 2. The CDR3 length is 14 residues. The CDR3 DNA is TGCAGTGCTAGGACAGGGCTAGCCAAAAACATTCAGTACTTC. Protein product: CSARTGLAKNIQYF.

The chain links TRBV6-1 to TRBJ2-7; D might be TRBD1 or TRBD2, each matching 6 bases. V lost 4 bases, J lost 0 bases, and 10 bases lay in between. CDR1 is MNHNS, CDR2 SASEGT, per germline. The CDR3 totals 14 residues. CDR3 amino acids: CASSGWGASYEQYF. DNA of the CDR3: TGTGCCAGCAGTGGATGGGGGGCCTCCTACGAGCAGTACTTC.

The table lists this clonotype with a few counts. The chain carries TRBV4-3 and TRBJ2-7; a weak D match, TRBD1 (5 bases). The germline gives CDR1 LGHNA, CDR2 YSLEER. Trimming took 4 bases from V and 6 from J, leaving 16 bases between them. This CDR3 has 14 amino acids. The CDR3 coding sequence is TGCGCCAGCAGCCCGGAACTTAGGGGTGGCGAGCAGTACTTC. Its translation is CASSPELRGGEQYF.

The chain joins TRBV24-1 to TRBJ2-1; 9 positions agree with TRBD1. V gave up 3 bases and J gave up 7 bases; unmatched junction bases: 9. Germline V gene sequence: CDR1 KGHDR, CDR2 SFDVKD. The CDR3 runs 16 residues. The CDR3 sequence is CATSDPRQGVWNEQFF. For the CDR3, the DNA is TGTGCCACCAGTGATCCTCGACAGGGGGTGTGGAATGAGCAGTTCTTC.

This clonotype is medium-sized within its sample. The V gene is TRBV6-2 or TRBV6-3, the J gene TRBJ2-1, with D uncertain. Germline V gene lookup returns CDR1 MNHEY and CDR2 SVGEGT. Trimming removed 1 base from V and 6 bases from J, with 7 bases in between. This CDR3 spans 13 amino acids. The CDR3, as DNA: TGTGCCAGCAGTTACTTGGAGCGCAATGAGCAGTTCTTC. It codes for CASSYLERNEQFF.

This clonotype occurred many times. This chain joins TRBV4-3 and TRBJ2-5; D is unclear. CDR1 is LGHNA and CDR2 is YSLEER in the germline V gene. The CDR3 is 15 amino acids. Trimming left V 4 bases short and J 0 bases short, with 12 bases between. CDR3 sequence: CASSPSVAYQETQYF. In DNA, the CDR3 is TGCGCCAGCAGCCCCTCCGTGGCCTACCAAGAGACCCAGTACTTC.

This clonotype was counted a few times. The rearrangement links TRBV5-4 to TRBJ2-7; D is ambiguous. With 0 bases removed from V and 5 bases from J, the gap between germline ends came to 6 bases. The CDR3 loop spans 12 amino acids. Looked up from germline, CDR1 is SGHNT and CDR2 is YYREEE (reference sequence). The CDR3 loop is CASSLAGNEQYF. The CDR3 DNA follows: TGTGCCAGCAGCTTGGCTGGAAACGAGCAGTACTTC.

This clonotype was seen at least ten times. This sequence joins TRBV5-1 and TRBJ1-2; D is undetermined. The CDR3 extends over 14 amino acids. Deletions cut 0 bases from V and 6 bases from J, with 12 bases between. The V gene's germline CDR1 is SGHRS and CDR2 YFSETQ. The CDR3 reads CASSLDWGMDGYTF. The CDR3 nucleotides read TGCGCCAGCAGCTTGGACTGGGGTATGGATGGCTACACCTTC.

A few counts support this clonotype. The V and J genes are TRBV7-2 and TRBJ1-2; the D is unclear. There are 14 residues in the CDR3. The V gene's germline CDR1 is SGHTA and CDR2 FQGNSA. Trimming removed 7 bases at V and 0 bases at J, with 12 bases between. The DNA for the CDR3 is TGTGCCAGCACGCAGAGCCGTGCTAACTATGGCTACACCTTC. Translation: CASTQSRANYGYTF.

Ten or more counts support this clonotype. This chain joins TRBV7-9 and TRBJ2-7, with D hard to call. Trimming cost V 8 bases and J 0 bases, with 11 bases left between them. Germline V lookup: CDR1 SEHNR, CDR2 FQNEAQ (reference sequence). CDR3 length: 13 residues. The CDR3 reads CASGPRVSYEQYF. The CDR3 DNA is TGTGCCAGCGGGCCAAGAGTCTCCTACGAGCAGTACTTC.

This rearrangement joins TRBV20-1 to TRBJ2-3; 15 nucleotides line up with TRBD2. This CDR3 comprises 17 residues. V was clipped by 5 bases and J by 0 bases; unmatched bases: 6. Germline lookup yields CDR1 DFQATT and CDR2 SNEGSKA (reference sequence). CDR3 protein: CSAWTSGRGYSTDTQYF. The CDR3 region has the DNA TGCAGTGCTTGGACTAGCGGGAGGGGGTATAGCACAGATACGCAGTATTTT.

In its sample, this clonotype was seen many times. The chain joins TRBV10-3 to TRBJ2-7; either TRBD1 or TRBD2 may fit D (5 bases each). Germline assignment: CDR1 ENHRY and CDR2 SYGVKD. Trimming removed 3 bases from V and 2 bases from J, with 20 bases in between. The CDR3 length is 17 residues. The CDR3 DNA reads TGTGCCATCAGTGAAGTGGAGTCGGGGACCGGAACCTACGAGCAGTACTTC. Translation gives CAISEVESGTGTYEQYF.

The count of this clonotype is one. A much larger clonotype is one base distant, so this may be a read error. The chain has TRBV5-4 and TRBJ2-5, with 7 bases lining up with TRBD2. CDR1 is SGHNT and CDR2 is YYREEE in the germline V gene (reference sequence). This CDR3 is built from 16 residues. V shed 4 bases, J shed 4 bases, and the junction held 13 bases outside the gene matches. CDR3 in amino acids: CASSREACPGRETQYF. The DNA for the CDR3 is TGTGCCAGCAGCCGGGAGGCGTGCCCCGGGAGAGAGACCCAGTACTTC. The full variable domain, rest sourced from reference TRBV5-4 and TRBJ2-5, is ETGVTQSPTHLIKTRGQQVTLRCSSQSGHNTVSWYQQALGQGPQFIFQYYREEENGRGNFPPRFSGLQFPNYSSELNVNALELDDSALYLCASSREACPGRETQYFGPGTRLLVL.

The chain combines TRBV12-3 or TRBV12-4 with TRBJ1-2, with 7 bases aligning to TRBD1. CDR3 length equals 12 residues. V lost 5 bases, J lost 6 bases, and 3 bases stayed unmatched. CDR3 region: CASSRGLNGYTF. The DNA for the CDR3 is TGTGCCAGCAGTAGGGGGCTAAATGGCTACACCTTC.

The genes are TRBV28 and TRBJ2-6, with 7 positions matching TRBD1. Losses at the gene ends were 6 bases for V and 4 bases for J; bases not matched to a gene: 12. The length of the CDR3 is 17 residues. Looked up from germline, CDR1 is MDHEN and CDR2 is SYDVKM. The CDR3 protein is CASSQGGASTGANVLTF. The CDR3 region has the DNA TGTGCCAGCAGCCAAGGGGGCGCCTCGACCGGGGCCAACGTCCTGACTTTC.

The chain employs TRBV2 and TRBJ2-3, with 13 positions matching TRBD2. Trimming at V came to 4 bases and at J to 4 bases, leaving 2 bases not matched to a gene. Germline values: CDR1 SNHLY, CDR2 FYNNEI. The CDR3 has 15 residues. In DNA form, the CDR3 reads TGTGCCAGCAGTGGGGGGACTAGCGGGGCAGATACGCAGTATTTT. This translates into CASSGGTSGADTQYF.

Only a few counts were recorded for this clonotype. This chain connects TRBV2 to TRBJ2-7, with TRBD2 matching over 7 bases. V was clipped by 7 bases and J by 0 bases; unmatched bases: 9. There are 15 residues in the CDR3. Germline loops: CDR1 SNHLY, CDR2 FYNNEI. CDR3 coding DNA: TGTGCCAGCACCGAAGGTGGGACTAACTCCTACGAGCAGTACTTC. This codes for CASTEGGTNSYEQYF.